The T cell receptor beta chain under discussion was sequenced for a study of blood T cell repertoires in COVID-19. With 5 bases clipped from V and 5 bases from J, the junction kept 6 bases outside the gene matches. Germline assignment: CDR1 MNHEY and CDR2 SVGAGI. The CDR3 has 14 amino acids. In the authors' workflow: Quantification of nucleated cells was approximated via reference gene primer amplification. Method: immunoSEQ multiplex PCR; TCRdb's copy keeps in-frame clones and lacks some. The DNA was the basis for D and trimming; V, J and clone size are from that table. Among approximately 92,000 clones listed, 86% were seen once. Of note for this clone: The same CDR3 also results from other DNA sequences found in this sample.

This receptor was obtained from a woman aged 60 to 75 in a cohort sampled during active or convalescent COVID-19. Material: peripheral blood. The chain couples TRBV6-5 to TRBJ1-1; 9 nucleotides match TRBD1. CDR3: CASSLDRGGTEAFF. The CDR3 DNA reads as TGTGCCAGCAGTCTGGACAGGGGAGGGACTGAAGCTTTCTTT.